A selection of T cell receptor beta chains follows, all from one sample in a study of CXCR3-negative and CXCR3-positive naive CD8 T cells. From the 5' RACE reads, TCRdb lists one entry per CDR3 protein and no DNA. This sample contains some 50,000 distinct CDR3 sequences. Sequencing used naive CXCR3- CD8+ T cells from blood. The receptors shown here come from a human donor in good health. Some clones in this sample may be carry-over from other donors' samples. The CDR3 runs from the conserved cysteine through the conserved F or W.

TRBV10-2	TRBJ2-5	CASSLQLAGTQETQYF
TRBV7-6	TRBJ1-1	CASSLERDSYTEAFF
TRBV18	TRBJ2-5	CASSPRRWGQENQETQYF
TRBV10-3	TRBJ2-1	CAISESEYGAYNEQFF
TRBV28	TRBJ2-1	CTGGRSYNEQFF
TRBV6-2/TRBV6-3	TRBJ1-1	CASREGSPLEAFF
TRBV28	TRBJ2-1	CASSFGGAYNEQFF
TRBV4-1	TRBJ1-2	CASSQAQGSAGYTF
TRBV7-2	TRBJ2-3	CASSYLTTDTQYF
TRBV18	TRBJ1-5	CASSPQNSNQPQHF
TRBV23-1	TRBJ2-7	CASSQSTSFYEQYF
TRBV28	TRBJ2-1	CASSFSVGNEQFF
TRBV11-2	TRBJ2-3	CASTKAQGLWTDTQYF